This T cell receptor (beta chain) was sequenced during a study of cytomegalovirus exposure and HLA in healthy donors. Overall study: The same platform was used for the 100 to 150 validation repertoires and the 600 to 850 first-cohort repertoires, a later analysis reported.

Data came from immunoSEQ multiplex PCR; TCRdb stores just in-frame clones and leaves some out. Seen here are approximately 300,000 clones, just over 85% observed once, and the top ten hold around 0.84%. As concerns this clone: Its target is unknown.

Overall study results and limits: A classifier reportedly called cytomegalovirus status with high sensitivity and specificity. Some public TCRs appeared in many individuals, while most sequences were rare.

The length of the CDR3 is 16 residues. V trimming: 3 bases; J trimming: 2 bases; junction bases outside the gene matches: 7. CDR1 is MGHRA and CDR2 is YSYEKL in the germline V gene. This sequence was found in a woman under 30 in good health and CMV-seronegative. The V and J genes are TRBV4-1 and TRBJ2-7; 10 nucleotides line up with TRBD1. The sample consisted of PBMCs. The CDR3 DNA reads TGCGCCAGCAGCCAGGACACCGGGACAGGGGCCTACGAGCAGTACTTC. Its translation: CASSQDTGTGAYEQYF.